This passage covers 26 T cell receptor beta chains from one sample sequenced in a study of blood T cell repertoires in COVID-19 (dated by TCRdb to 2020 to 2021). Library prep was done by the immunoSEQ multiplex PCR assay. TCRdb re-hosts the immuneACCESS table, in-frame sequences only. Its copies lack some clones; in the studies checked, an unresolved V gene accounts for under half of them, and the cause for the rest is not known. For this sample the table gives 50,000 to 75,000 clones, of which around 77% were detected only once. The top ten constitute roughly a fifth of the sample. Source material: peripheral blood. These receptors were obtained from an elderly man with active or convalescent COVID-19.

The J gene is TRBJ2-1, the V gene TRBV2, with unresolved D. The germline CDR1 and CDR2 sequences are SNHLY and FYNNEI. This CDR3 region has 11 residues. With 5 bases removed from V and 6 bases from J, the gap between germline ends came to 5 bases. CDR3 loop: CASSPFNEQFF. DNA for the CDR3: TGTGCCAGCAGTCCCTTCAATGAGCAGTTCTTC.

The genes are TRBV10-3 and TRBJ2-7, with D possibly being TRBD1 (6 bases). There are 15 residues in the CDR3. In germline, CDR1 is ENHRY, CDR2 SYGVKD. Trimming left V 2 bases short and J 3 bases short, with 14 bases between. The CDR3 region is CAISEETGTYYEQYF. The CDR3 DNA reads as TGTGCCATCAGTGAGGAGACAGGTACTTACTACGAGCAGTACTTC.

The genes are TRBV4-3 and TRBJ2-3; D gene ambiguous. Trimming stripped 0 bases from V and 6 bases from J, with 10 bases between. Germline V gene lookup returns CDR1 LGHNA and CDR2 YSLEER. This CDR3 is built from 14 residues. CDR3 in amino acids: CASSQEATWDTQYF. Written as DNA, the CDR3 is TGCGCCAGCAGCCAAGAGGCCACGTGGGATACGCAGTATTTT.

This clone occurred a few times. This chain links TRBV5-5 with TRBJ1-2, with D perhaps matching TRBD1 (5 bases). Germline CDR1 is SGHKS and CDR2 is YYEKEE (reference sequence). The V end was cut by 4 bases, the J end by 5 bases, with 15 bases between. This CDR3 contains 14 residues. CDR3 loop: CASSAGQGGYGYTF. CDR3 DNA: TGTGCCAGCAGCGCTGGGCAGGGAGGATATGGCTACACCTTC.

This chain links TRBV30 with TRBJ2-1; no firm D call. Germline CDR1 is GTSNPN and CDR2 is SVGIG (reference sequence). The V end lost 2 bases, the J end lost 11 bases, and 13 bases lay between the germline ends. CDR3 size: 12 residues. CDR3 amino acids: CAWSFSVRKQFF. For the CDR3, the DNA is TGTGCCTGGAGTTTTTCCGTTCGTAAGCAGTTCTTC.

Only a few counts were recorded for this clone. The chain has TRBV28 and TRBJ1-4, with 7 nucleotides matching TRBD1. Germline V gene lookup returns CDR1 MDHEN and CDR2 SYDVKM. The CDR3 length is 15 residues. The V segment lost 4 bases and the J segment 6 bases; nucleotides outside the gene matches: 8. CDR3: CASSSGQPGDEKLFF. The CDR3 DNA sequence: TGTGCCAGCAGTTCGGGACAGCCAGGGGATGAAAAACTGTTTTTT.

The chain combines TRBV7-8 with TRBJ1-2, with 10 bases identical to TRBD1. CDR3 length equals 15 residues. CDR1 SGHVS and CDR2 FQNEAQ come from the germline V gene. V lost 3 bases, J lost 8 bases, and 9 bases stayed unmatched. In DNA form, the CDR3 reads TGTGCCAGCAGCTTCGGGACAGGGGAAAAGCGGGGCTACACCTTC. Translated: CASSFGTGEKRGYTF.

The genes are TRBV18 and TRBJ2-1; maybe TRBD1 (5 bases). The CDR3 covers 13 residues. The ends were cut back, 4 bases at V and 2 bases at J, with 6 bases in the middle. Per the germline V gene, CDR1 is KGHSH and CDR2 is LQKENI. DNA for the CDR3: TGTGCCAGCTCACTAGGGGCCTACAATGAGCAGTTCTTC. Its translation is CASSLGAYNEQFF.

V gene TRBV5-1 combines with J gene TRBJ2-7; TRBD1 agrees at 8 bases. CDR1 is SGHRS, CDR2 YFSETQ, per germline. V was pared by 0 bases and J by 6 bases, with 11 bases of the junction left unmatched. The CDR3 is 16 amino acids. CDR3 bases: TGCGCCAGCAGCTTGGCCATTGGACAGGGTCTCGGCGAGCAGTACTTC. Amino acids: CASSLAIGQGLGEQYF.

The rearrangement links TRBV6-5 to TRBJ1-4, with D tentatively TRBD1 (6 bases). This CDR3 comprises 15 residues. V was clipped by 6 bases and J by 10 bases, with 21 bases between them. Per germline, CDR1 MNHEY and CDR2 SVGAGI. The CDR3 DNA sequence: TGTGCCAGCAGCCAAATAGGGACATCTTTGGGAAAACTGTTTTTT. Its protein is CASSQIGTSLGKLFF.

The gene calls are TRBV7-6 and TRBJ1-3; 7 nucleotides align to TRBD1. Trimming removed 1 base from V and 3 bases from J; junction bases left unmatched: 3. This CDR3 has 15 residues. Per germline, CDR1 SGHVS and CDR2 FNYEAQ. This CDR3 reads CASSLDRGGGNTIYF. The DNA of the CDR3 is TGTGCCAGCAGCTTAGACAGGGGAGGTGGAAACACCATATATTTT. Drawing the rest from reference TRBV7-6 and TRBJ1-3, the complete variable domain is GAGVSQSPRYKVTKRGQDVALRCDPISGHVSLYWYRQALGQGPEFLTYFNYEAQQDKSGLPNDRFSAERPEGSISTLTIQRTEQRDSAMYRCASSLDRGGGNTIYFGEGSWLTVV.

V gene TRBV5-1 combines with J gene TRBJ2-7; a weak D match, TRBD1 (5 bases). Germline loops: CDR1 SGHRS, CDR2 YFSETQ. The CDR3 length is 14 residues. V was cut by 1 base and J by 2 bases, with 10 bases left in between. The CDR3 loop is CASSLLRQPYEQYF. In nucleotides, the CDR3 is TGCGCCAGCAGCTTGTTACGACAGCCCTACGAGCAGTACTTC.

This clone was detected only a few times. The J gene is TRBJ2-1, the V gene TRBV6-1, with a possible D match to TRBD1 (6 bases). This CDR3 has 17 amino acids. CDR1 MNHNS and CDR2 SASEGT come from the germline V gene. Between the trimmed V and J ends, which lost 0 bases and 4 bases, there was a span of 16 bases. The CDR3 sequence is CASSEAGVGTPYNEQFF. DNA for the CDR3: TGTGCCAGCAGTGAAGCGGGGGTCGGGACACCTTACAATGAGCAGTTCTTC.

The V gene is TRBV6-5, the J gene TRBJ1-6; D ambiguous. Trimming cost V 7 bases and J 6 bases, with 13 bases left between them. CDR3 length: 14 amino acids. In germline, CDR1 is MNHEY, CDR2 SVGAGI. The CDR3 here is CASTFGGPNSPLHF. In DNA form, the CDR3 reads TGTGCCAGCACCTTTGGAGGGCCTAATTCACCCCTCCACTTT.

The J gene is TRBJ2-3, the V gene TRBV11-2, with D possibly TRBD1 on 6 matching bases. V dropped 8 bases and J dropped 0 bases, with 9 bases sitting between them. This CDR3 is built from 13 residues. Germline V gene sequence: CDR1 SGHAT, CDR2 FQNNGV. This CDR3 reads CASGGQSTDTQYF. CDR3 DNA: TGTGCCAGCGGCGGACAGAGCACAGATACGCAGTATTTT.

This clone is a singleton in its sample. The chain uses TRBV19 and TRBJ1-5; tentatively, D is TRBD1 (6 bases). Trimming stripped 7 bases from V and 9 bases from J, with 13 bases between. The germline CDR1 and CDR2 sequences are LNHDA and SQIVND (reference sequence). This CDR3 contains 12 residues. The CDR3 nucleotides read TGTGCCAGTACGAGGGAGGGGGGGCCCCAGCATTTT. Translating it yields CASTREGGPQHF.

J is TRBJ1-2 and V is TRBV7-2; 7 bases align to TRBD1. Germline V gene data show CDR1 as SGHTA and CDR2 as FQGNSA. This CDR3 spans 13 amino acids. V shed 3 bases, J shed 6 bases, and the junction held 4 bases outside the gene matches. CDR3 sequence reads: CASSLEGGNGYTF. The DNA for the CDR3 is TGTGCCAGCAGCTTGGAAGGGGGCAATGGCTACACCTTC.

The V and J genes are TRBV6-5 and TRBJ1-6; 10 positions agree with TRBD1. The CDR3 runs 14 residues. With V trimmed by 6 bases and J by 10 bases, 6 bases remained unmatched. Germline CDR1 reads MNHEY; CDR2 reads SVGAGI. In DNA form, the CDR3 reads TGTGCCAGCAGAAAGACAGGGGGCTCCTCACCCCTCCACTTT. Its translation: CASRKTGGSSPLHF.

The chain has TRBV19 and TRBJ2-1; 11 bases match TRBD2. The CDR3 consists of 16 residues. With 2 bases clipped from V and 10 bases from J, the junction kept 10 bases outside the gene matches. In germline, CDR1 is LNHDA, CDR2 SQIVND (reference sequence). The CDR3 nucleotides are TGTGCCAGTAGTATATCACCGGGACTAGCGGTTATAGAGCAGTTCTTC. Protein sequence: CASSISPGLAVIEQFF.

This clone was seen only a few times. The chain has TRBV10-3 and TRBJ1-1; D is uncertain. The ends were cut back, 4 bases at V and 1 base at J, with 10 bases in the middle. CDR3 length equals 14 residues. Germline loops: CDR1 ENHRY, CDR2 SYGVKD. The CDR3 DNA reads TGTGCCATCAGTGGAAGGAGTGGGAACACTGAAGCTTTCTTT. This translates into CAISGRSGNTEAFF.

This chain joins TRBV9 and TRBJ1-2; a weak D match, TRBD1 (5 bases). The V end lost 3 bases, the J end lost 3 bases, and 12 bases lay between the germline ends. This CDR3 region has 14 residues. Germline V gene lookup returns CDR1 SGDLS and CDR2 YYNGEE. CDR3 loop: CASSEGGAYYGYTF. DNA of the CDR3: TGTGCCAGCAGCGAGGGCGGGGCTTACTATGGCTACACCTTC.

This clone has just a few counts. The CDR3 bases are TGTGCCAGCAGTTTATTTTCAGTGGGGACAGGGGATAGCAATCAGCCCCAGCATTTT. Protein sequence: CASSLFSVGTGDSNQPQHF. The rearrangement uses TRBV27 and TRBJ1-5, with TRBD1 matching 10 bases. V was pared by 1 base and J by 0 bases, with 9 bases of the junction left unmatched. The CDR3 is 19 amino acids. Germline CDR1 MNHEY, CDR2 SMNVEV (reference sequence).

This rearrangement joins TRBV15 to TRBJ2-7; D remains ambiguous. CDR3 length equals 13 residues. Germline V gene sequence: CDR1 LNHNV, CDR2 YYDKDF (reference sequence). Between the trimmed V and J ends, which lost 2 bases and 0 bases, there was a span of 5 bases. The chain's CDR3 is CATSRPLSYEQYF. CDR3 DNA: TGTGCCACCAGCAGACCTCTCTCCTACGAGCAGTACTTC.

With respect to this clone: The junction departs from the called germline gene at one end, perhaps through a read error. This chain uses TRBV2 with TRBJ2-5; 8 bases align to TRBD2. Germline V gives CDR1 SNHLY, CDR2 FYNNEI. The CDR3 is 13 residues long. CDR3 region: CASSLQPGGIINF. CDR3 bases: TGTGCCAGCAGCCTCCAACCGGGGGGGATAATAAACTTC.

This chain's CDR3 is CASSQDLRAGDTQYF. The DNA of the CDR3 is TGCGCCAGCAGCCAAGATTTGAGGGCCGGAGATACGCAGTATTTT. The gene calls are TRBV4-3 and TRBJ2-3; TRBD2 is a possible D gene (5 bases). The CDR3 is made up of 15 amino acids. The V gene's germline CDR1 is LGHNA and CDR2 YSLEER. V lost 0 bases, J lost 5 bases, and 12 bases lay in between.

This clone was seen a handful of times. This chain links TRBV9 with TRBJ1-1; D gene uncertain. Trimming cost V 2 bases and J 6 bases, with 11 bases left between them. Germline V gives CDR1 SGDLS, CDR2 YYNGEE. This CDR3 comprises 13 residues. CDR3 sequence reads: CASSVQPISEAFF. The CDR3 bases are TGTGCCAGCAGCGTCCAACCTATTTCTGAAGCTTTCTTT.